This entry lists 23 T cell receptor beta chains sequenced from one sample in a study of T-cell memory formation after mild COVID-19. One entry per CDR3 protein results from TCRdb running MiXCR on the 5' RACE reads. Among about 250,000 distinct CDR3 sequences listed, 15% to 17% were seen once. Sequenced sample: PBMCs or a T cell subset sorted from them (not recorded which). The receptor source for this set is an adult woman who had mild COVID-19 (a few samples of this study predate the infection). Cell type and time point are not known.

There are a few counts of this clonotype. The chain has TRBV20-1 and TRBJ1-5; 7 bases are a match to TRBD1. This CDR3 spans 14 amino acids. Trimming cost V 0 bases and J 4 bases; bases outside gene matches: 3. Germline V gives CDR1 DFQATT, CDR2 SNEGSKA (reference sequence). In DNA form, the CDR3 reads TGCAGTGCTAGAGATGGGGGACAGAATCAGCCCCAGCATTTT. Its translation is CSARDGGQNQPQHF.

This clonotype appeared a few times. The chain employs TRBV5-6 and TRBJ2-1; 8 nucleotides align to TRBD2. The CDR3 has 19 amino acids. V shed 4 bases and J 1 base; nucleotides not matched to a gene: 16. Germline-derived CDR1 and CDR2 are SGHDT and YYEEEE. CDR3 nucleotides: TGTGCCAGCAGCCCTAACGGGAGGAGCGGGAGACCATCCTACAATGAGCAGTTCTTC. The encoded protein is CASSPNGRSGRPSYNEQFF.

This clonotype appeared a few times. The gene calls are TRBV7-9 and TRBJ2-1; no clear D. This CDR3 comprises 15 residues. Looked up from germline, CDR1 is SEHNR and CDR2 is FQNEAQ (reference sequence). Trimming pared 4 bases from V and 5 bases from J, leaving 15 bases between. The CDR3 spells CASSYSPAQDNEQFF. The CDR3 DNA is TGTGCCAGCAGCTATTCTCCGGCGCAGGACAATGAGCAGTTCTTC. The whole variable domain, remainder taken from reference TRBV7-9 and TRBJ2-1, is DTGVSQNPRHKITKRGQNVTFRCDPISEHNRLYWYRQTLGQGPEFLTYFQNEAQLEKSRLLSDRFSAERPKGSFSTLEIQRTEQGDSAMYLCASSYSPAQDNEQFFGPGTRLTVL.

In its sample, this clonotype was seen many times. This chain uses TRBV5-1 with TRBJ2-7, with 9 nucleotides matching TRBD1. This CDR3 is built from 16 residues. Germline CDR1 is SGHRS and CDR2 is YFSETQ. The ends lost 4 bases at V and 2 bases at J; junction bases unmatched: 10. CDR3 sequence: CASSLASGTGTYEQYF. CDR3 sequence (DNA): TGCGCCAGCAGCCTTGCTTCCGGGACAGGGACCTACGAGCAGTACTTC.

The rearrangement joins TRBV30 to TRBJ2-1, with unresolved D. V lost 2 bases to trimming and J lost 4 bases, with 3 bases between them. Per germline, CDR1 GTSNPN and CDR2 SVGIG (reference sequence). CDR3 size: 11 residues. The CDR3 nucleotides are TGTGCCTGGAGTACATACAATGAGCAGTTCTTC. Translation: CAWSTYNEQFF.

J is TRBJ2-1 and V is TRBV4-2, with 10 bases that match TRBD1. This CDR3 contains 16 residues. V was clipped by 1 base and J by 6 bases; unmatched bases: 6. Germline CDR1 reads LGHNA; CDR2 reads YNFKEQ. CDR3 loop: CASSQVDRGTLNEQFF. As DNA, the CDR3 is TGTGCCAGCAGCCAAGTGGACAGGGGGACCCTCAATGAGCAGTTCTTC.

The chain is built from TRBV10-3 and TRBJ2-7; D call uncertain. Looked up from germline, CDR1 is ENHRY and CDR2 is SYGVKD. Trimming shortened V by 3 bases and J by 5 bases, and 17 bases separated the two germline ends. There are 15 residues in the CDR3. The CDR3 protein is CAISDVQSQHDEQYF. The CDR3, as DNA: TGTGCCATCAGTGATGTTCAGAGTCAACATGACGAGCAGTACTTC.

This clonotype was seen more than once but under ten times. This chain links TRBV24-1 with TRBJ2-5; the match to TRBD1 covers 9 bases. CDR3 size: 16 residues. CDR1 and CDR2 (germline): KGHDR, SFDVKD. V was clipped by 1 base and J by 5 bases; unmatched bases: 7. This chain's CDR3 is CATSDFKQGAGETQYF. CDR3 nucleotides: TGTGCCACCAGTGATTTCAAACAGGGGGCTGGGGAGACCCAGTACTTC.

V usage is TRBV30 and J usage is TRBJ1-2; the D is unclear. Germline V CDR1 and CDR2: GTSNPN, SVGIG (reference sequence). This CDR3 region has 12 residues. V lost 4 bases and J 1 base, leaving 7 bases between the germline ends. CDR3 region: CAWIPDNYGYTF. The CDR3 DNA is TGTGCCTGGATCCCCGATAACTATGGCTACACCTTC.

This chain uses TRBV20-1 with TRBJ2-3, with 9 bases that match TRBD2. Germline values: CDR1 DFQATT, CDR2 SNEGSKA (reference sequence). V lost 6 bases, J lost 3 bases, and 4 bases stayed unmatched. CDR3 length equals 13 residues. CDR3 region: CSADAGGTDTQYF. The DNA of the CDR3 is TGCAGTGCCGACGCGGGAGGGACAGATACGCAGTATTTT.

The CDR3 DNA is TGTGCCAGCAGTTTATCGATAGGTGTGAGGGCCGAGCAGTACTTC. As protein: CASSLSIGVRAEQYF. The gene calls are TRBV27 and TRBJ2-7; TRBD2 is a possible D gene (5 bases). Germline V lookup: CDR1 MNHEY, CDR2 SMNVEV (reference sequence). The V end lost 0 bases, the J end lost 6 bases, and 15 bases lay between the germline ends. This CDR3 comprises 15 residues.

This clonotype was picked up many times. The genes are TRBV4-1 and TRBJ2-3; 7 positions match TRBD1. The V gene's germline CDR1 is MGHRA and CDR2 YSYEKL. J gave up 8 bases and V 5 bases, and 13 bases lay outside the gene matches. The CDR3 is made up of 15 amino acids. CDR3 amino acids: CASSSEDRVVGTQYF. CDR3 bases: TGCGCCAGCAGCAGCGAAGACAGGGTGGTGGGTACGCAGTATTTT.

The chain has TRBV2 and TRBJ2-2, with D tentatively TRBD1 (6 bases). CDR1 and CDR2 (germline): SNHLY, FYNNEI. V shed 6 bases and J shed 0 bases, with 11 bases lying between them. The CDR3 is 15 residues long. The CDR3 sequence: CASSPDRTNTGELFF. The CDR3 nucleotides read TGTGCCAGCAGCCCGGACAGAACGAACACCGGGGAGCTGTTTTTT.

The rearrangement links TRBV5-5 to TRBJ1-2; no definite D call. This CDR3 contains 16 residues. Trimming removed 0 bases at V and 0 bases at J, with 12 bases between. Germline-derived CDR1 and CDR2 are SGHKS and YYEKEE (reference sequence). The CDR3 reads CASSLANGVTNYGYTF. CDR3 coding DNA: TGTGCCAGCAGCTTGGCCAATGGGGTTACTAACTATGGCTACACCTTC.

The DNA for the CDR3 is TGTGCCAGCAGTGAAGTGAGAAACGAGCAGTACTTC. It is translated as CASSEVRNEQYF. The chain links TRBV6-1 to TRBJ2-7; D unresolved. From germline, CDR1 is MNHNS and CDR2 SASEGT. Between the trimmed V and J ends, which lost 1 base and 5 bases, there was a span of 6 bases. The CDR3 covers 12 residues.

This sequence joins TRBV5-1 and TRBJ2-3; D remains unclear. The V gene lost 0 bases and the J gene lost 0 bases, with 11 bases spanning the gap. The length of the CDR3 is 16 residues. The germline gives CDR1 SGHRS, CDR2 YFSETQ. CDR3 in DNA: TGCGCCAGCAGCTTGGACGGATCGTCCAGCACAGATACGCAGTATTTT. It is translated as CASSLDGSSSTDTQYF.

The chain couples TRBV5-6 to TRBJ2-4; the D is unclear. Trimming removed 0 bases from V and 12 bases from J, with 10 bases in between. This CDR3 comprises 12 residues. The germline V gene encodes CDR1 SGHDT and CDR2 YYEEEE. CDR3 region: CASSLAYWAQYF. CDR3 coding DNA: TGTGCCAGCAGCTTGGCCTACTGGGCTCAGTACTTC.

This clonotype was observed many times. The chain recombines TRBV5-5 with TRBJ2-3; D unresolved. V lost 0 bases to trimming and J lost 4 bases, with 9 bases between them. Germline CDR1 SGHKS, CDR2 YYEKEE (reference sequence). The CDR3 length is 14 residues. CDR3 nucleotides: TGTGCCAGCAGCTTGGGGGGTACGGCAGATACGCAGTATTTT. This translates into CASSLGGTADTQYF.

V usage is TRBV19 and J usage is TRBJ1-2; weak D call: TRBD1 (6 bases). The CDR3 covers 14 residues. V gave up 6 bases and J gave up 5 bases, with 16 bases separating them. CDR1 and CDR2 (germline): LNHDA, SQIVND (reference sequence). CDR3 in DNA: TGTGCCAGTAGGGGCGGGACAACTTTTTATGGCTACACCTTC. It encodes CASRGGTTFYGYTF.

The chain links TRBV24-1 to TRBJ2-7; D perhaps matches TRBD1 (6 bases). V was shortened by 3 bases and J by 5 bases, with 16 bases between the two germline ends. This CDR3 is built from 15 residues. Per germline, CDR1 KGHDR and CDR2 SFDVKD. This CDR3 reads CATSDPQTGSDEQYF. The CDR3 coding sequence is TGTGCCACCAGTGATCCACAGACAGGTTCCGACGAGCAGTACTTC.

The chain couples TRBV5-4 to TRBJ2-1, with 9 positions matching TRBD1. The germline V gene encodes CDR1 SGHNT and CDR2 YYREEE (reference sequence). This CDR3 contains 15 residues. J was trimmed by 5 bases and V by 2 bases; bases with no gene match: 5. The CDR3 reads CASSLNRGRDNEQFF. CDR3 DNA sequence: TGTGCCAGCAGCTTAAACAGGGGGCGGGACAATGAGCAGTTCTTC. Together with reference TRBV5-4 and TRBJ2-1, the CDR3 gives the full variable domain: ETGVTQSPTHLIKTRGQQVTLRCSSQSGHNTVSWYQQALGQGPQFIFQYYREEENGRGNFPPRFSGLQFPNYSSELNVNALELDDSALYLCASSLNRGRDNEQFFGPGTRLTVL.

This clonotype has only a few counts. The chain is built from TRBV12-3 or TRBV12-4 and TRBJ1-5; 7 bases fit TRBD1. Trimming removed 5 bases from V and 5 bases from J; junction bases left unmatched: 6. The CDR3 runs 14 residues. The CDR3 DNA follows: TGTGCCAGCAGTCGGACAGGCCCCCATCAGCCCCAGCATTTT. This gives the protein CASSRTGPHQPQHF.

This clonotype was seen a handful of times. The CDR3 spells CASTLRGMNTEAFF. As DNA, the CDR3 is TGTGCCAGTACCCTGAGGGGGATGAACACTGAAGCTTTCTTT. V gene TRBV6-1 combines with J gene TRBJ1-1, with a weak D call TRBD1 (6 bases). CDR1 and CDR2 (germline): MNHNS, SASEGT. This CDR3 region has 14 residues. The V and J ends lost 9 bases and 0 bases respectively, with 14 bases between them.